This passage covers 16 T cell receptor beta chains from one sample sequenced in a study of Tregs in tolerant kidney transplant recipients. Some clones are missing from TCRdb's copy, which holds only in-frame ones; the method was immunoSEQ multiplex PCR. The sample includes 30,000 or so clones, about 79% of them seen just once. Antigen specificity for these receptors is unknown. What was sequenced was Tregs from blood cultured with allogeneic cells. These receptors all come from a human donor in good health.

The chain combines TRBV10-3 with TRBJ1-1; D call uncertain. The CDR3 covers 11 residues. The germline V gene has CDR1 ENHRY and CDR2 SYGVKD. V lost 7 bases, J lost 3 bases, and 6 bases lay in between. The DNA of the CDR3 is TGTGCCATCACCTCAGACACTGAAGCTTTCTTT. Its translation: CAITSDTEAFF.

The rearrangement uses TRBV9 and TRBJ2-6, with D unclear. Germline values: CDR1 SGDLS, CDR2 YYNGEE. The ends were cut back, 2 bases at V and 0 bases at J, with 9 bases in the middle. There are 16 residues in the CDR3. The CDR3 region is CASSVSAHSGANVLTF. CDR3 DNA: TGTGCCAGCAGCGTTTCGGCCCACTCTGGGGCCAACGTCCTGACTTTC. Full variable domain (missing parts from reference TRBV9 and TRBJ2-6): DSGVTQTPKHLITATGQRVTLRCSPRSGDLSVYWYQQSLDQGLQFLIQYYNGEERAKGNILERFSAQQFPDLHSELNLSSLELGDSALYFCASSVSAHSGANVLTFGAGSRLTVL.

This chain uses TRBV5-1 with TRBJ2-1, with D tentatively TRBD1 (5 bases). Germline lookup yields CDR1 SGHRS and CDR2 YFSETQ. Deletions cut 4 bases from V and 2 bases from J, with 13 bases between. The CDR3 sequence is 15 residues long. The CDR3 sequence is CASSAQEFPYNEQFF. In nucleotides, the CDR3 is TGCGCCAGCAGCGCACAGGAGTTCCCCTACAATGAGCAGTTCTTC.

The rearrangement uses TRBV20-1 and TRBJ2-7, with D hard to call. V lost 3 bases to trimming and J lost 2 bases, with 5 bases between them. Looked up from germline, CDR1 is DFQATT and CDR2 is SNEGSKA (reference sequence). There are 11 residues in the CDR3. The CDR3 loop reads CSASLAYEQYF. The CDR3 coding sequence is TGCAGTGCTAGTCTAGCCTACGAGCAGTACTTC.

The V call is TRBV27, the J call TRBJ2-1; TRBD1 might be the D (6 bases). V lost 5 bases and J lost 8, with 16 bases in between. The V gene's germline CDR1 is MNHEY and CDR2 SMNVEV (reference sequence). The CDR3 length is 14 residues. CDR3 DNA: TGTGCCAGCAGTCCGTACCCAGGGGTTTATGAGCAGTTCTTC. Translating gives CASSPYPGVYEQFF.

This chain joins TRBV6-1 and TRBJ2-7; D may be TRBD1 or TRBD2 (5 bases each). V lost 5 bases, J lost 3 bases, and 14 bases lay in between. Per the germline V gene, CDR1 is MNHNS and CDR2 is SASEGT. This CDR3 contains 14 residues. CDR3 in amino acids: CASSRQGRSYEQYF. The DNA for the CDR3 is TGTGCCAGCAGTCGTCAGGGACGGAGCTACGAGCAGTACTTC.

In DNA form, the CDR3 reads TGTGCCAGCAGCTTAGCGGGAGTTGTGGATACGCAGTATTTT. Its protein is CASSLAGVVDTQYF. This sequence joins TRBV7-3 and TRBJ2-3; 7 bases agree with TRBD2. V shed 2 bases, J shed 6 bases, and the junction held 5 bases outside the gene matches. The CDR3 loop spans 14 amino acids. Germline CDR1 SGHTA, CDR2 FQGTGA.

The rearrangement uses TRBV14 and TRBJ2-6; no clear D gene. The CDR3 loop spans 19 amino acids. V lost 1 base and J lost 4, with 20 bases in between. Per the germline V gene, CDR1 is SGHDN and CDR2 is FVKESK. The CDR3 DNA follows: TGTGCCAGCAGCCAAGTCAAAAACGGAGTAGGGAACGGGGCCAACGTCCTGACTTTC. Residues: CASSQVKNGVGNGANVLTF.

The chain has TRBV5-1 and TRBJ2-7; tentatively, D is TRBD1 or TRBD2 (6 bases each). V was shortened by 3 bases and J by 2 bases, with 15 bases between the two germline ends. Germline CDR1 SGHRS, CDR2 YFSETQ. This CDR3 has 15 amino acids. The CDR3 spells CASSSLGGQAYEQYF. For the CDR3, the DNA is TGCGCCAGCAGCTCCCTAGGGGGGCAAGCCTACGAGCAGTACTTC.

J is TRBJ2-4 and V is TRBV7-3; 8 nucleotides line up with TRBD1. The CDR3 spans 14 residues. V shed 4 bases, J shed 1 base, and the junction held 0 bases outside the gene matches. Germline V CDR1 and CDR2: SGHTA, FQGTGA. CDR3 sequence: CASSSGGAKNIQYF. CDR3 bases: TGTGCCAGCAGCTCAGGGGGCGCCAAAAACATTCAGTACTTC.

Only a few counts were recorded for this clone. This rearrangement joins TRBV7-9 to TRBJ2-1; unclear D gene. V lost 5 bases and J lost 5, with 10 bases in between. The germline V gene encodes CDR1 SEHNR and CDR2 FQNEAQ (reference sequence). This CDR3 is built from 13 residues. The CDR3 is CASSDRLHNEQFF. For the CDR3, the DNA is TGTGCCAGCAGCGACCGGCTCCACAATGAGCAGTTCTTC.

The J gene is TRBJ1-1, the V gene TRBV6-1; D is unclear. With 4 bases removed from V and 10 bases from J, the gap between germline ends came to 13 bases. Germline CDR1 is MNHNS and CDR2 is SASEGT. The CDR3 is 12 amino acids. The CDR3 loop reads CASSGAPLRAFF. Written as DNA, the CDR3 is TGTGCCAGCAGTGGGGCACCCTTACGAGCTTTCTTT.

The CDR3 DNA sequence: TGCGCCAGCAGCTTGAGGTCCCTGGACGCTGAAGCTTTCTTT. It is translated as CASSLRSLDAEAFF. The chain carries TRBV5-1 and TRBJ1-1; no firm D call. Trimming took 1 base from V and 6 from J, leaving 13 bases between them. The V gene's germline CDR1 is SGHRS and CDR2 YFSETQ. The CDR3 runs 14 residues.

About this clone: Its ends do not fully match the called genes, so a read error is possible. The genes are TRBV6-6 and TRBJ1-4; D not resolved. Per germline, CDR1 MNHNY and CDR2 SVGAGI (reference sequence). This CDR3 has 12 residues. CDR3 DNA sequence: TGTGCCAGCAGTACCTCACAGCTCTACCTTGTTTTT. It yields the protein CASSTSQLYLVF.

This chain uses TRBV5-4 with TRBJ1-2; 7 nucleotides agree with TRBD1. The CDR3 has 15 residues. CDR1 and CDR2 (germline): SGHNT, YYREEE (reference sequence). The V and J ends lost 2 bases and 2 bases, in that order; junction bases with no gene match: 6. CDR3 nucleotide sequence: TGTGCCAGCAGCTTCCGGGACAGCTGGAACTATGGCTACACCTTC. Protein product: CASSFRDSWNYGYTF.

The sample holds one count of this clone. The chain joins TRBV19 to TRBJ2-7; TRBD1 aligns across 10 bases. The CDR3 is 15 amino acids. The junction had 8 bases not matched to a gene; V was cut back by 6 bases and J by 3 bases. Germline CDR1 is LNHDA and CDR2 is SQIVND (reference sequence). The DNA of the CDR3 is TGTGCCAGTAGCCTGACGGACAGGGGGTACTACGAGCAGTACTTC. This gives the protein CASSLTDRGYYEQYF.